Each of the 10 T cell receptor beta chains below was sequenced from the same sample in a study of cytomegalovirus exposure and HLA in healthy donors. In the PCR, 60 Vbeta and 13 Jbeta primers were used. Libraries were prepared by immunoSEQ multiplex PCR; TCRdb keeps only in-frame clonotypes and omits some of them. The sample lists roughly 100,000 clones, around 86% occurring once. Input material: PBMCs. The receptors derive from a man aged 25-40 years in good health and CMV-seropositive.

The chain joins TRBV30 to TRBJ2-7; 11 nucleotides match TRBD2. Germline V gene sequence: CDR1 GTSNPN, CDR2 SVGIG (reference sequence). Losses at the gene ends were 5 bases for V and 4 bases for J; bases not matched to a gene: 10. This CDR3 contains 15 residues. CDR3 bases: TGTGCCTGGCGAAAAACCGGGACTAGCGGATACGAGCAGTACTTC. Residues: CAWRKTGTSGYEQYF.

The chain combines TRBV30 with TRBJ2-2, with TRBD1 identical over 9 bases. The CDR3 is made up of 16 amino acids. The ends lost 8 bases at V and 5 bases at J; junction bases unmatched: 15. Germline CDR1 GTSNPN, CDR2 SVGIG (reference sequence). The chain's CDR3 is CATPGFGTGSTGELFF. In DNA, the CDR3 is TGTGCCACCCCGGGGTTTGGGACAGGGAGTACCGGGGAGCTGTTTTTT.

The chain combines TRBV29-1 with TRBJ1-1; 10 bases are shared with TRBD1. V shed 3 bases, J shed 2 bases, and the junction held 9 bases outside the gene matches. The CDR3 sequence is 16 residues long. The germline V gene encodes CDR1 SQVTM and CDR2 ANQGSEA. Here the CDR3 DNA reads TGCAGCGTTGACCCGGACAGGGGGTCCCAAAACACTGAAGCTTTCTTT. It codes for CSVDPDRGSQNTEAFF.

V is TRBV10-1 and J is TRBJ1-4; a weak D match, TRBD1 (6 bases). The CDR3 has 17 residues. Germline loops: CDR1 WNHNN, CDR2 SYGVQD (reference sequence). The germline V and J ends were trimmed by 5 bases and 6 bases, with 22 bases remaining between them. This CDR3 reads CASSSRRGHKRDEKLFF. The CDR3 coding sequence is TGCGCCAGCAGTTCACGCCGGGGACATAAAAGGGATGAAAAACTGTTTTTT.

This rearrangement joins TRBV6-5 to TRBJ2-5; the match to TRBD2 covers 9 bases. The tail of the sequence fits TRBJ2-7 better, so the J call may be wrong. The germline V gene encodes CDR1 MNHEY and CDR2 SVGAGI. This CDR3 contains 15 residues. CDR3 nucleotide sequence: TGTGCCTCACGCACGGCGGGGGGGCCGACCTACGAGCAGTACTTC. It codes for CASRTAGGPTYEQYF.

The chain joins TRBV11-2 to TRBJ1-1; D remains unclear. The CDR3 sequence is 15 residues long. Germline assignment: CDR1 SGHAT and CDR2 FQNNGV. The V gene lost 8 bases and the J gene lost 11 bases, with 27 bases spanning the gap. The CDR3 protein is CASVLGGGKGPGAFF. The CDR3 DNA is TGTGCCAGCGTCCTTGGAGGAGGGAAGGGTCCCGGGGCTTTCTTT.

This chain joins TRBV6-4 and TRBJ2-5; weak D call: TRBD1 (6 bases). The J call may not be correct, given that the DNA end is closer to TRBJ2-7. CDR1 is MRHNA, CDR2 SNTAGT, per germline. This CDR3 is built from 13 residues. CDR3 amino acids: CASSEQGGYEQYF. DNA for the CDR3: TGTGCCAGCAGTGAACAGGGTGGCTACGAGCAGTACTTC.

A few counts support this clone. The chain joins TRBV5-6 to TRBJ1-2; D not certain. Germline-derived CDR1 and CDR2 are SGHDT and YYEEEE. CDR3 length equals 15 residues. The ends were cut back, 4 bases at V and 3 bases at J, with 16 bases in the middle. CDR3 amino acids: CASSPGEDGDYGYTF. The CDR3 DNA is TGTGCCAGCAGCCCCGGTGAGGACGGGGACTATGGCTACACCTTC.

The chain carries TRBV9 and TRBJ2-7, with a possible D match to TRBD2 (5 bases). CDR3 length equals 17 residues. Germline CDR1 SGDLS, CDR2 YYNGEE. V shed 0 bases and J shed 2 bases, with 18 bases lying between them. CDR3 residues: CASSVGSVIYGTYEQYF. The CDR3 region has the DNA TGTGCCAGCAGCGTAGGTTCAGTCATATACGGGACCTACGAGCAGTACTTC.

This clone was counted only a few times. The rearrangement uses TRBV11-2 and TRBJ2-5; a weak D match, TRBD2 (6 bases). V was cut by 0 bases and J by 11 bases, with 10 bases left in between. The CDR3 is 12 residues long. CDR1 is SGHAT and CDR2 is FQNNGV in the germline V gene. CDR3 amino acids: CASSLDLAEQYF. The CDR3 DNA sequence: TGTGCCAGCAGCTTAGATTTAGCGGAGCAGTACTTC. Full variable domain (rest looked up from reference TRBV11-2 and TRBJ2-5): EAGVAQSPRYKIIEKRQSVAFWCNPISGHATLYWYQQILGQGPKLLIQFQNNGVVDDSQLPKDRFSAERLKGVDSTLKIQPAKLEDSAVYLCASSLDLAEQYFGPGTRLLVL.